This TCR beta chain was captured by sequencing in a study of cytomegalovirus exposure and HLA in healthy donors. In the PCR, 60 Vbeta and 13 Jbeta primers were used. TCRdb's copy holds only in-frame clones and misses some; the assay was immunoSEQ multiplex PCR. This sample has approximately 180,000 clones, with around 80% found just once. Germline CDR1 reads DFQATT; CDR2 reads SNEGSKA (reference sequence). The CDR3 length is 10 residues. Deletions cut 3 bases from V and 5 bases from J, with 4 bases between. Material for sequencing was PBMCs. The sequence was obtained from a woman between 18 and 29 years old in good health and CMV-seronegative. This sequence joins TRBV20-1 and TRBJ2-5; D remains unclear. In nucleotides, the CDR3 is TGCAGTGCTAGGGAGGAGACCCAGTACTTC. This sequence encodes CSAREETQYF.